These 20 T cell receptor beta chains originate from one sample sequenced in a study of T cell changes during pregnancy in multiple sclerosis. TCRdb's copy holds only in-frame clones and misses some; the assay was immunoSEQ multiplex PCR. The repertoire holds about 15,000 clones, with just over 85% as singletons. The sequencing used CD8+ T cells from peripheral blood mononuclear cells, collected in the first trimester of pregnancy. The receptors derive from a female donor with multiple sclerosis, enrolled in a pregnancy study.

In its sample, this clone was seen once. A read error may account for a junction end that differs from germline. The chain links TRBV7-6 to TRBJ2-7; D is perhaps TRBD2 (5 bases). The CDR3 sequence is 13 residues long. Germline assignment: CDR1 SGHVS and CDR2 FNYEAQ. The chain's CDR3 is CASSPLDSDEQYF. The CDR3 nucleotides read TGTGCCAGCAGCCCCCTGGACTCCGACGAGCAGTACTTC.

The chain has TRBV9 and TRBJ2-1; TRBD2 matches at 11 bases. The CDR3 covers 15 residues. Trimming took 3 bases from V and 6 from J; bases not matched to a gene: 5. Germline-derived CDR1 and CDR2 are SGDLS and YYNGEE. The CDR3 bases are TGTGCCAGCAGCGGGGGACTAGCGGTGAGCAATGAGCAGTTCTTC. This translates into CASSGGLAVSNEQFF.

The chain recombines TRBV9 with TRBJ1-4; TRBD1 agrees at 9 bases. J gave up 7 bases and V 4 bases, and 8 bases lay outside the gene matches. The CDR3 length is 15 residues. CDR1 is SGDLS and CDR2 is YYNGEE in the germline V gene. The CDR3 DNA sequence: TGTGCCAGCAGCCCAAGGGACAGGGAGGGTGAAAAACTGTTTTTT. Its translation: CASSPRDREGEKLFF.

This chain joins TRBV5-4 and TRBJ2-7, with 7 bases lining up with TRBD1. Unmatched junction bases numbered 9, after V lost 0 bases and J lost 3 bases. The CDR3 length is 16 residues. Germline V CDR1 and CDR2: SGHNT, YYREEE (reference sequence). The CDR3 region is CASSLASGGPIYEQYF. The CDR3 nucleotides read TGTGCCAGCAGCTTGGCGTCAGGGGGACCTATCTACGAGCAGTACTTC.

The rearrangement uses TRBV4-2 and TRBJ2-3; 8 bases map to TRBD1. V gave up 5 bases and J gave up 4 bases; unmatched junction bases: 11. The CDR3 contains 16 residues. Germline values: CDR1 LGHNA, CDR2 YNFKEQ. As DNA, the CDR3 is TGTGCCAGCAGCACCCGGGACAGGAGAGGGGCAGATACGCAGTATTTT. Its translation: CASSTRDRRGADTQYF.

The rearrangement joins TRBV4-2 to TRBJ2-7, with D possibly being TRBD1 (6 bases). Germline V gene data show CDR1 as LGHNA and CDR2 as YNFKEQ. The germline V and J ends were trimmed by 0 bases and 3 bases, with 12 bases remaining between them. The CDR3 is 15 amino acids. Here the CDR3 DNA reads TGTGCCAGCAGCCAAGAAAAGGCAGGGGACTACGAGCAGTACTTC. Encoded protein: CASSQEKAGDYEQYF.

This rearrangement joins TRBV28 to TRBJ1-2, with 11 bases lining up with TRBD1. Germline V gene lookup returns CDR1 MDHEN and CDR2 SYDVKM. J gave up 6 bases and V 5 bases, and 8 bases lay outside the gene matches. The CDR3 extends over 15 amino acids. The CDR3 loop reads CASSPRTGGGDGYTF. The CDR3 DNA is TGTGCCAGCAGTCCCAGGACAGGGGGCGGTGATGGCTACACCTTC.

The V gene is TRBV4-1, the J gene TRBJ2-1; a possible D gene is TRBD1 (6 bases). V was cut by 3 bases and J by 8 bases, with 14 bases left in between. The CDR3 runs to 14 residues. Germline V gene sequence: CDR1 MGHRA, CDR2 YSYEKL. The CDR3, as DNA: TGCGCCAGCAGCCACCTACAGGGAAACGATGAGCAGTTCTTC. It encodes CASSHLQGNDEQFF.

J is TRBJ1-1 and V is TRBV5-6, with TRBD1 matching 8 bases. The V gene end was trimmed by 4 bases and the J gene end by 0 bases; junction bases not matched to a gene: 8. Germline CDR1 SGHDT, CDR2 YYEEEE. The CDR3 covers 16 residues. CDR3 protein: CASSLDRGLMNTEAFF. CDR3 DNA: TGTGCCAGCAGCCTTGACAGGGGACTGATGAACACTGAAGCTTTCTTT.

V gene TRBV5-1 combines with J gene TRBJ1-2; D not resolved. This CDR3 has 13 amino acids. V was cut by 2 bases and J by 0 bases, with 5 bases left in between. The germline CDR1 and CDR2 sequences are SGHRS and YFSETQ. As DNA, the CDR3 is TGCGCCAGCAGCTTCAAAACTAACTATGGCTACACCTTC. It is translated as CASSFKTNYGYTF.

V is TRBV28 and J is TRBJ2-1; maybe TRBD1 (6 bases). The CDR3 is 14 amino acids. The germline V and J ends were trimmed by 2 bases and 8 bases, with 13 bases remaining between them. Per germline, CDR1 MDHEN and CDR2 SYDVKM. The CDR3 coding sequence is TGTGCCAGCAGTTTAGGGGGCTCGGGGTATGAGCAGTTCTTC. Its protein product is CASSLGGSGYEQFF.

This clone was observed a few times. The chain recombines TRBV6-1 with TRBJ1-1; D possibly corresponds to TRBD1 (6 bases). Germline V gene lookup returns CDR1 MNHNS and CDR2 SASEGT. The CDR3 consists of 15 residues. V lost 6 bases to trimming and J lost 5 bases, with 19 bases between them. The CDR3 sequence is CASSPEGGVGTEAFF. The CDR3 DNA reads as TGTGCCAGCAGCCCCGAGGGGGGGGTGGGAACTGAAGCTTTCTTT.

Relative to its sample, this clone is medium-sized. The genes are TRBV2 and TRBJ1-5; no clear D. The CDR3 consists of 12 residues. V lost 4 bases and J lost 2, with 3 bases in between. In germline, CDR1 is SNHLY, CDR2 FYNNEI. The CDR3 loop reads CASSVGNQPQHF. CDR3 bases: TGTGCCAGCAGTGTCGGCAATCAGCCCCAGCATTTT.

The chain combines TRBV28 with TRBJ2-1; 10 nucleotides align to TRBD2. The CDR3 has 15 residues. Germline CDR1 and CDR2: MDHEN and SYDVKM. The ends lost 8 bases at V and 7 bases at J; junction bases unmatched: 11. The CDR3 region has the DNA TGTGCCAGCTTTCCCTTTAGCGGGAGGTGGAATGAGCAGTTCTTC. This gives the protein CASFPFSGRWNEQFF.

The V gene is TRBV7-9, the J gene TRBJ2-7, with 12 bases that match TRBD2. V shed 6 bases and J 0 bases; nucleotides not matched to a gene: 15. Germline V CDR1 and CDR2: SEHNR, FQNEAQ (reference sequence). This CDR3 contains 19 residues. The CDR3 nucleotides are TGTGCCAGCAGTTCACCCGGGACTAGCGGGCCCAGGAGCTCCTACGAGCAGTACTTC. Residues: CASSSPGTSGPRSSYEQYF.

V usage is TRBV6-5 and J usage is TRBJ2-3; D is unclear. The CDR3 length is 14 residues. Germline V gene data show CDR1 as MNHEY and CDR2 as SVGAGI. The V end lost 2 bases, the J end lost 1 base, and 7 bases lay between the germline ends. CDR3 region: CASSYVEGTDTQYF. CDR3 in DNA: TGTGCCAGCAGTTACGTTGAGGGCACAGATACGCAGTATTTT.

This clone was observed once. V and J are TRBV4-2 and TRBJ2-2, with D maybe TRBD1 (5 bases). This CDR3 is 14 amino acids long. Trimming shortened V by 0 bases and J by 3 bases, and 5 bases separated the two germline ends. CDR1 LGHNA and CDR2 YNFKEQ come from the germline V gene. In DNA, the CDR3 is TGTGCCAGCAGCCAAGACAGGGACACCGGGGAGCTGTTTTTT. It is translated as CASSQDRDTGELFF.

The rearrangement uses TRBV30 and TRBJ2-1; unclear D gene. The CDR3 totals 12 residues. V was clipped by 0 bases and J by 7 bases, with 7 bases between them. The germline CDR1 and CDR2 sequences are GTSNPN and SVGIG (reference sequence). The CDR3 sequence: CAWSVAHNEQFF. For the CDR3, the DNA is TGTGCCTGGAGTGTAGCCCATAATGAGCAGTTCTTC.

The V gene is TRBV7-6, the J gene TRBJ2-1; 8 bases are a match to TRBD1. Losses at the gene ends were 4 bases for V and 8 bases for J; bases not matched to a gene: 10. The CDR3 sequence is 15 residues long. In germline, CDR1 is SGHVS, CDR2 FNYEAQ. CDR3 in DNA: TGTGCCAGCAGCTCTTTCGGACAGGGCGGGTATGAGCAGTTCTTC. It is translated as CASSSFGQGGYEQFF.

CDR3 sequence reads: CAISGGAGGNYGYTF. The CDR3 coding sequence is TGTGCCATCAGTGGCGGCGCAGGAGGTAACTATGGCTACACCTTC. The rearrangement uses TRBV10-3 and TRBJ1-2; D unclear. Trimming left V 4 bases short and J 1 base short, with 13 bases between. CDR3 length equals 15 residues. Germline V gene data show CDR1 as ENHRY and CDR2 as SYGVKD.